The 3 T cell receptor beta chains listed next were all sequenced from one sample in a study of identical twins. TCRdb called the 5' RACE reads again in MiXCR, with one record for every CDR3 protein. The table shows over 500,000 distinct CDR3 sequences, with about 20% occurring only once. These same records also appear under a second study, on T cells expressing NK-cell markers.

The sample consisted of CD4+ T cells sorted from blood. Receptors originate from a woman aged 18 to 35 in good health.

This clonotype was seen more than once but under ten times. This rearrangement joins TRBV27 to TRBJ1-1, with D unresolved. The germline gives CDR1 MNHEY, CDR2 SMNVEV (reference sequence). The CDR3 length is 14 residues. Trimming shortened V by 7 bases and J by 0 bases, and 12 bases separated the two germline ends. Here the CDR3 DNA reads TGTGCCAGCACCCTAAATACTTTGAACACTGAAGCTTTCTTT. This gives the protein CASTLNTLNTEAFF.

V and J are TRBV12-3 or TRBV12-4 and TRBJ1-5; weak D call: TRBD1 (6 bases). The CDR3 covers 16 residues. Trimming removed 5 bases from V and 3 bases from J, with 17 bases in between. CDR3 amino acids: CASSVGAREFNQPQHF. Here the CDR3 DNA reads TGTGCCAGCAGTGTGGGGGCCCGGGAATTCAATCAGCCCCAGCATTTT.

The sample holds a few counts of this clonotype. J is TRBJ2-1 and V is TRBV29-1, with a weak D call TRBD2 (6 bases). The germline CDR1 and CDR2 sequences are SQVTM and ANQGSEA. This CDR3 is built from 15 residues. The V and J ends lost 6 bases and 0 bases respectively, with 15 bases between them. The DNA for the CDR3 is TGCAGCGTGGGGGGACTTCTGAACTCCTACAATGAGCAGTTCTTC. Its translation: CSVGGLLNSYNEQFF.